Listed below are T cell receptor beta chains from one sample, sequenced in a study of human T cells and chemical hapten exposure. TCRdb used MiXCR to reprocess the RACE reads, holding one entry per CDR3 protein. Of approximately 77,000 distinct CDR3 sequences detected, roughly 7.2% appear once; the ten largest clones hold roughly 1.5%. The sample consisted of whole blood, taken in connection with sensitization to the hapten diphenylcyclopropenone (DPC). Receptor source: a woman in her twenties or thirties with alopecia areata. Some clones in this sample may be carry-over from other donors' samples. CDR3s include the opening cysteine and the closing phenylalanine or tryptophan.

j_call	v_call	cdr3_aa
TRBJ2-2	TRBV10-3	CATSGGPGPNTGELFF
TRBJ1-2	TRBV12-3/TRBV12-4	CASSPLTGGLGYTF
TRBJ2-6	TRBV5-1	CASKRDSGANVLTF
TRBJ2-3	TRBV12-3/TRBV12-4	CASSSPRLAGARTDTQYF
TRBJ2-4	TRBV12-3/TRBV12-4	CASSGGQSKNIQYF
TRBJ2-7	TRBV7-9	CASSLGAAVHEQYF
TRBJ1-1	TRBV5-6	CASNHWAEYTEAFF
TRBJ1-4	TRBV5-1	CASSVDPNEKLFF
TRBJ2-3	TRBV20-1	CSARVQRGGTDTQYF
TRBJ2-3	TRBV20-1	CSARDTGAGRAQDTQYF
TRBJ2-2	TRBV29-1	CSVSADANTGELFF